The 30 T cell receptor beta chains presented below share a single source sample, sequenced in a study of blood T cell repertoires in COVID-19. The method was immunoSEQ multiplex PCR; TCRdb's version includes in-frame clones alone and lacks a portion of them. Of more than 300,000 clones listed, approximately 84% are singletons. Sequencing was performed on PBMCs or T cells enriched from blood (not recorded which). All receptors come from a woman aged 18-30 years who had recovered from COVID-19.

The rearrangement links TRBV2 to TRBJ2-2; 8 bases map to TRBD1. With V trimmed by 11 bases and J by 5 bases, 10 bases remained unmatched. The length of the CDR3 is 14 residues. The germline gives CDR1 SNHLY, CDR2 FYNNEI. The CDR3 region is CAGNIRGRTGELFF. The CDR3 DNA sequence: TGTGCCGGCAATATCAGGGGGCGGACCGGGGAGCTGTTTTTT.

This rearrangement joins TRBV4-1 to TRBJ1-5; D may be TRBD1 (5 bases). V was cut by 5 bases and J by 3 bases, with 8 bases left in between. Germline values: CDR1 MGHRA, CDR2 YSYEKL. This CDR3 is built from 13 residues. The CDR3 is CASSWGDNQPQHF. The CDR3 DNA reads TGCGCCAGCAGCTGGGGGGACAATCAGCCCCAGCATTTT.

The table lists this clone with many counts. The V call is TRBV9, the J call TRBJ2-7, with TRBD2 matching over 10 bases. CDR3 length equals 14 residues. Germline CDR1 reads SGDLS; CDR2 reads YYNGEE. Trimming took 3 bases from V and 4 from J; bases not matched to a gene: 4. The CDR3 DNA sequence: TGTGCCAGCAGCGGCGGACTAGCGGCTTACGAGCAGTACTTC. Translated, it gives CASSGGLAAYEQYF.

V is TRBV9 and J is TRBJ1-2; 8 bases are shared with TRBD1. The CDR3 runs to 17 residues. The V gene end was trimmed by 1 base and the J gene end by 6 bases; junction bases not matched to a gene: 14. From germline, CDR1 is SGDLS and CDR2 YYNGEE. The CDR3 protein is CASSVSTGGLGIDGYTF. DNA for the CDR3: TGTGCCAGCAGCGTATCCACAGGGGGATTGGGTATTGATGGCTACACCTTC.

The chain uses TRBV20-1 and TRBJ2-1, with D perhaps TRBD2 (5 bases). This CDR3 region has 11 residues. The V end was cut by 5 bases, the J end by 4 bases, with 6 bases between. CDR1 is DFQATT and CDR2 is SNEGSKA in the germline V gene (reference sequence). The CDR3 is CSARGYNEQFF. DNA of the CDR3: TGCAGTGCTCGGGGATACAATGAGCAGTTCTTC.

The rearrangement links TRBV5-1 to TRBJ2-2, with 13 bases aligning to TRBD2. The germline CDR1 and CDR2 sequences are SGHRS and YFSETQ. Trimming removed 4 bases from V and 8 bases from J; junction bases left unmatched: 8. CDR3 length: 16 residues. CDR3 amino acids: CASSPGLAGVVGELFF. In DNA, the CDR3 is TGCGCCAGCAGCCCAGGACTAGCGGGAGTGGTTGGGGAGCTGTTTTTT. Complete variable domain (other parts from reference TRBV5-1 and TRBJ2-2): KAGVTQTPRYLIKTRGQQVTLSCSPISGHRSVSWYQQTPGQGLQFLFEYFSETQRNKGNFPGRFSGRQFSNSRSEMNVSTLELGDSALYLCASSPGLAGVVGELFFGEGSRLTVL.

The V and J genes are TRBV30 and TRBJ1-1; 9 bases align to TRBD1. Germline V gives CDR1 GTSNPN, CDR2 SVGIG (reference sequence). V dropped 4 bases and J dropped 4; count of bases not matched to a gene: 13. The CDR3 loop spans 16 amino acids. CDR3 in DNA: TGTGCCTGGAAGGGACAGGGTGTAGGAGTTGTCACTGAAGCTTTCTTT. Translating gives CAWKGQGVGVVTEAFF.

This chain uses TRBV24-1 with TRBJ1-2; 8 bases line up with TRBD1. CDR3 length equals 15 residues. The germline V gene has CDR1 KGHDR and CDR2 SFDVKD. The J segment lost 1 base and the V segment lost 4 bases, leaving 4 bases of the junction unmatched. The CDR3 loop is CATSDPGQGNYGYTF. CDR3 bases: TGTGCCACCAGTGACCCTGGACAGGGTAACTATGGCTACACCTTC.

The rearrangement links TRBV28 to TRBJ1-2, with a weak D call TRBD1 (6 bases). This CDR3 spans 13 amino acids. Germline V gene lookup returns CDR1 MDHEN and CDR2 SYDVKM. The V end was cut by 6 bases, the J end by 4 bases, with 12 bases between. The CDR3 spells CASRLQGPYGYTF. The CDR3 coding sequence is TGTGCCAGCAGATTACAGGGCCCCTATGGCTACACCTTC.

The CDR3 DNA reads as TGTGCCAGTACCAGAGAGGGGGCGAGTCAGCCCCAGCATTTT. It encodes CASTREGASQPQHF. The chain combines TRBV28 with TRBJ1-5, with 7 bases matching TRBD1. The CDR3 totals 14 residues. Germline V gives CDR1 MDHEN, CDR2 SYDVKM. V was pared by 9 bases and J by 6 bases, with 11 bases of the junction left unmatched.

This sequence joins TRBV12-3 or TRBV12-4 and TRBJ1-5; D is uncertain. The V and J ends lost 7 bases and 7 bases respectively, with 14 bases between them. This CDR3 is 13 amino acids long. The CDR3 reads CASTLREGQPQHF. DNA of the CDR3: TGTGCCAGCACCCTAAGGGAGGGCCAGCCCCAGCATTTT.

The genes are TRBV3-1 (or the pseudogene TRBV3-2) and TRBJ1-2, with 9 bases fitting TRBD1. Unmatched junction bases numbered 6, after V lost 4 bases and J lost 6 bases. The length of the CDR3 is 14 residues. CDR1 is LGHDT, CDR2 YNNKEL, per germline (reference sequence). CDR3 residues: CASSRGQGFDGYTF. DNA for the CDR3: TGTGCCAGCAGCCGCGGACAGGGGTTTGATGGCTACACCTTC.

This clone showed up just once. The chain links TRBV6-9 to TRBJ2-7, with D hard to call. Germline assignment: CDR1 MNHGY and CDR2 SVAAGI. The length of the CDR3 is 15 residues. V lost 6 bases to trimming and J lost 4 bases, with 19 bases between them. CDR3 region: CASRRRVYLGYEQYF. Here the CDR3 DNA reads TGTGCCAGCAGACGACGGGTATACTTAGGTTACGAGCAGTACTTC.

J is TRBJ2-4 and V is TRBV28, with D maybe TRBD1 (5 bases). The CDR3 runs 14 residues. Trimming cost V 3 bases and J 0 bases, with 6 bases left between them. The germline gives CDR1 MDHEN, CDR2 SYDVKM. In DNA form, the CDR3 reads TGTGCCAGCAGTTTTCAGGGAGCCAAAAACATTCAGTACTTC. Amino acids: CASSFQGAKNIQYF.

The CDR3: CASSVQGGETGELFF. In DNA form, the CDR3 reads TGCGCCAGCAGCGTACAGGGGGGAGAGACCGGGGAGCTGTTTTTT. The chain joins TRBV5-1 to TRBJ2-2; TRBD1 aligns across 8 bases. The V and J ends lost 4 bases and 5 bases, in that order; junction bases with no gene match: 7. Germline CDR1 SGHRS, CDR2 YFSETQ. The CDR3 loop spans 15 amino acids.

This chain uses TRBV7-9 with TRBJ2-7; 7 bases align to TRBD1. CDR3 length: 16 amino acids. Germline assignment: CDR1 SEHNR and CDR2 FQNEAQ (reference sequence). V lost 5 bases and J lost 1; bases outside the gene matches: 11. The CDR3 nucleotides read TGTGCCAGCAGCCCAGCAGGGACAGAGCGATCCTACGAGCAGTACTTC. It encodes CASSPAGTERSYEQYF.

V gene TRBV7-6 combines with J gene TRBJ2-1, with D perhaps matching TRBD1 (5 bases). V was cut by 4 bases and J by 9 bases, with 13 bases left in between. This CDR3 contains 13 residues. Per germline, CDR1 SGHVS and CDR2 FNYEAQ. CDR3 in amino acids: CASSSITGSEQFF. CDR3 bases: TGTGCCAGCAGCTCAATAACAGGTAGTGAGCAGTTCTTC.

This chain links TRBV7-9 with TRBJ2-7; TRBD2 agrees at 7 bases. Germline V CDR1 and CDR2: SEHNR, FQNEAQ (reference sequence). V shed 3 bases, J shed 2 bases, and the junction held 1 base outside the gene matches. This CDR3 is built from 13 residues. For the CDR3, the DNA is TGTGCCAGCAGCTTCCGGGGGGCCTACGAGCAGTACTTC. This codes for CASSFRGAYEQYF.

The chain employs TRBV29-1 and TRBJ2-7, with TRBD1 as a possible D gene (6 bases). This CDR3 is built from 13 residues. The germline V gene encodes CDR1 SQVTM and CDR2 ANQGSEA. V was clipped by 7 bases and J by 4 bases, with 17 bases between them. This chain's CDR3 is CSALAPGAYEQYF. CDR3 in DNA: TGCAGCGCCCTTGCCCCAGGGGCTTACGAGCAGTACTTC.

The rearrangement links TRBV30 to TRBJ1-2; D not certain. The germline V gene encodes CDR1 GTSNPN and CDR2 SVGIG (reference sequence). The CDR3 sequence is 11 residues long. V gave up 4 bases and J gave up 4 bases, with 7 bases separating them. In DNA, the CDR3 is TGTGCCTGGAATGACATCTATGGCTACACCTTC. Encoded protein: CAWNDIYGYTF.

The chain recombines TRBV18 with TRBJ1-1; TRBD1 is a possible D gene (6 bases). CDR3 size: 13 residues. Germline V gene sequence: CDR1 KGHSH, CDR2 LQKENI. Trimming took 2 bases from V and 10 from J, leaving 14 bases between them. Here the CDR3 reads CASSPEAGARAFF. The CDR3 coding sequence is TGTGCCAGCTCACCAGAGGCGGGGGCGAGAGCTTTCTTT.

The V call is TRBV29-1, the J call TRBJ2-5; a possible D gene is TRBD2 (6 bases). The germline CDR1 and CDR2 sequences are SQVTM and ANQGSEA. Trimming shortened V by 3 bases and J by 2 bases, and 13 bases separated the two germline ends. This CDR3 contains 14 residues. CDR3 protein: CSVEWASDQETQYF. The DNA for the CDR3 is TGCAGCGTTGAGTGGGCTAGCGATCAAGAGACCCAGTACTTC. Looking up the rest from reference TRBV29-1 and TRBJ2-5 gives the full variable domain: SAVISQKPSRDICQRGTSLTIQCQVDSQVTMMFWYRQQPGQSLTLIATANQGSEATYESGFVIDKFPISRPNLTFSTLTVSNMSPEDSSIYLCSVEWASDQETQYFGPGTRLLVL.

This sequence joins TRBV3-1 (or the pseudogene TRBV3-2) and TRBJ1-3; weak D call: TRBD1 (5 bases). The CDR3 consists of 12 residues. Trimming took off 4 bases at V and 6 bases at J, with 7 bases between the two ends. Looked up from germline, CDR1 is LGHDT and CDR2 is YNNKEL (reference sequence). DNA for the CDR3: TGTGCCAGCAGCCCGACAGCAAACACCATATATTTT. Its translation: CASSPTANTIYF.

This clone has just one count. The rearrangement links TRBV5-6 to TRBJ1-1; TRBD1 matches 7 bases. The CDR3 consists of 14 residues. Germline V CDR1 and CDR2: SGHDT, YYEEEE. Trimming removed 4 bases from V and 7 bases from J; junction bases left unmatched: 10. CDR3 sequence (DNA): TGTGCCAGCAGCCGGGACAGCATAGGAGGTGAAGCTTTCTTT. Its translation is CASSRDSIGGEAFF.

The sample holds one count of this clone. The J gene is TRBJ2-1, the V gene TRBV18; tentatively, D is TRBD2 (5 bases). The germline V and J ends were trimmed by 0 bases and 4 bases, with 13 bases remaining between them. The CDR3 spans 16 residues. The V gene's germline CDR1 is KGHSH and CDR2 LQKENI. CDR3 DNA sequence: TGTGCCAGCTCACCACCCGAGGGATTTGAGTACAATGAGCAGTTCTTC. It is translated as CASSPPEGFEYNEQFF.

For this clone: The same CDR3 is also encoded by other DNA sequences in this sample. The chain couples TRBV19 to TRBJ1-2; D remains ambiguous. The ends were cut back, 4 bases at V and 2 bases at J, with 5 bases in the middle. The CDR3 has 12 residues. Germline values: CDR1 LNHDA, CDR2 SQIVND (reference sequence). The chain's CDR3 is CASSTQNYGYTF. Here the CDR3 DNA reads TGTGCCAGTAGTACCCAGAACTATGGCTACACCTTC. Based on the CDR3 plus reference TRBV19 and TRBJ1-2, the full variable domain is DGGITQSPKYLFRKEGQNVTLSCEQNLNHDAMYWYRQDPGQGLRLIYYSQIVNDFQKGDIAEGYSVSREKKESFPLTVTSAQKNPTAFYLCASSTQNYGYTFGSGTRLTVV.

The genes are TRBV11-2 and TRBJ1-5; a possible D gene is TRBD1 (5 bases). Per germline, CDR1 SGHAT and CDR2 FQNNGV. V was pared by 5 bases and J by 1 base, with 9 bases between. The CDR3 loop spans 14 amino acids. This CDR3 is CASSPQESNQPQHF. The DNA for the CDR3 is TGTGCCAGCAGCCCACAGGAGAGCAATCAGCCCCAGCATTTT.

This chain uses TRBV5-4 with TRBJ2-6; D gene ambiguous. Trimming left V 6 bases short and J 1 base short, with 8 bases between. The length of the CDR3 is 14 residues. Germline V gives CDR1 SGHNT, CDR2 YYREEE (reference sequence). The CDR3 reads CASNAFSGANVLTF. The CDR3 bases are TGTGCCAGCAACGCGTTTTCTGGGGCCAACGTCCTGACTTTC.

The CDR3 here is CASTGGTSTDTQYF. CDR3 in DNA: TGTGCCAGCACAGGCGGGACTAGCACAGATACGCAGTATTTT. The chain is built from TRBV28 and TRBJ2-3, with a weak D call TRBD2 (6 bases). The CDR3 covers 14 residues. Germline V CDR1 and CDR2: MDHEN, SYDVKM. V shed 7 bases and J shed 0 bases, with 11 bases lying between them.

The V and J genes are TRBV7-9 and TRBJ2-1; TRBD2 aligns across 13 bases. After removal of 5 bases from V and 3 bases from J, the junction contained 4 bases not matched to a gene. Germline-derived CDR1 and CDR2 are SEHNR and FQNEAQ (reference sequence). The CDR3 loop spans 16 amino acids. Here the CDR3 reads CASSPRLAGGYNEQFF. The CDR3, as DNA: TGTGCCAGCAGCCCCCGACTAGCGGGAGGCTACAATGAGCAGTTCTTC.